This T cell receptor (beta chain) was retrieved from a study of Tregs in tolerant kidney transplant recipients. Clones were read by immunoSEQ multiplex PCR, and TCRdb kept only the in-frame ones, dropping some. This table has roughly 99,000 clones, over 85% appearing once. The study, taken as a whole, reports: Antigen-driven expansion was suggested because donor-specific Tregs expanded more than all Tregs in tolerant patients. Biological reproducibility was not directly addressed in this study. The small number of patients limits these findings pending further validation. Nucleotide sequences could not be compared across some patients' samples due to primer changes.

The CDR3 is 14 amino acids. Germline V CDR1 and CDR2: LNHDA, SQIVND (reference sequence). The V end lost 7 bases, the J end lost 4 bases, and 11 bases lay between the germline ends. In regard to this clone: The antigen is unknown.

The sample was CD4+ T cells from blood, taken before the transplant. The TCR sequence derives from a human donor who received a combined kidney and bone marrow transplant. This rearrangement joins TRBV19 to TRBJ1-6; the D gene is possibly TRBD1 (5 bases). The CDR3: CASKQALYNSPLHF. The DNA of the CDR3 is TGTGCCAGTAAACAGGCACTATATAATTCACCCCTCCACTTT.